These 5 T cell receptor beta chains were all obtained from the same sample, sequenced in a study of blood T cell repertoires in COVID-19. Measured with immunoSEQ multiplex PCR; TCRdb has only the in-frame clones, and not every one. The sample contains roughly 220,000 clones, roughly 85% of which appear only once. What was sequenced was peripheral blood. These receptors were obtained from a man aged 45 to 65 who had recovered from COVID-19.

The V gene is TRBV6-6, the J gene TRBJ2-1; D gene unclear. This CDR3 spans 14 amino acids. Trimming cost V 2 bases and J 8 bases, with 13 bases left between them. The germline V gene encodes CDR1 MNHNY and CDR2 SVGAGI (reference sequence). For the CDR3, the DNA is TGTGCCAGCAGTTACGGGCTCATCCAGGATGAGCAGTTCTTC. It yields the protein CASSYGLIQDEQFF.

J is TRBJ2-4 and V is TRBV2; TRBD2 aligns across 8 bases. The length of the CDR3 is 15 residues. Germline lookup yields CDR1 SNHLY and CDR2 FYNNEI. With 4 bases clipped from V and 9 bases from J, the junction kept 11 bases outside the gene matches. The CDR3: CASSGGREALPIQYF. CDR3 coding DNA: TGTGCCAGCAGTGGGGGGCGGGAGGCCCTCCCCATTCAGTACTTC.

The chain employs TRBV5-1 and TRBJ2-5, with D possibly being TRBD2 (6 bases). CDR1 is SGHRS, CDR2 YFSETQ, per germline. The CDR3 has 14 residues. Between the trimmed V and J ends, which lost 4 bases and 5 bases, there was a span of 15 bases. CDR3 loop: CASSRTDAGETQYF. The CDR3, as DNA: TGCGCCAGCAGCCGAACGGATGCGGGGGAGACCCAGTACTTC.

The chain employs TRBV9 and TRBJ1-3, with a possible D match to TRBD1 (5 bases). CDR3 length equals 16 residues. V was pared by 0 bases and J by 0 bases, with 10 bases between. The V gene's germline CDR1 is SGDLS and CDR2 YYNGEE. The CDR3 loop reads CASSVEGWISGNTIYF. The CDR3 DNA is TGTGCCAGCAGCGTAGAGGGGTGGATCTCTGGAAACACCATATATTTT.

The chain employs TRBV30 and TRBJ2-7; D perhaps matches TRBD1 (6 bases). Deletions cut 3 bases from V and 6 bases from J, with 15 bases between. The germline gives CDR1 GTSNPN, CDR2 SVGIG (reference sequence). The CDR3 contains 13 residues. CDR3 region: CAWSRQLGAEQYF. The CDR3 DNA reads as TGTGCCTGGAGCCGCCAGTTGGGGGCCGAGCAGTACTTC.